This is a list of T cell receptor beta chains from one sample in a study of T cell changes during pregnancy in multiple sclerosis. TCRdb keeps only in-frame clones here, not all; method: immunoSEQ multiplex PCR. The table includes roughly 45,000 clones, 90% detected once. Here the sequenced sample was peripheral blood, taken in the second trimester of pregnancy. The origin of the receptors is a female donor in good health, enrolled as a control in a pregnancy study. The CDR3 runs from the conserved cysteine through the conserved F or W. Each record gives: CDR3 DNA, CDR3 protein, V gene, J gene, D gene, clone size. A D gene is named only where the DNA matches it firmly. Clone size is shown for a subset of rows, as once, few, many or a class of expanded clone.

TGCGCCAGCTCCCAGGACAGGCCTGGCGAGCAGTACTTC,CASSQDRPGEQYF,TRBV5-1,TRBJ2-7,TRBD1,few
TGCGCCAGCAGCTTGGCCGGGACAGTAGACGAGCAGTACTTC,CASSLAGTVDEQYF,TRBV5-1,TRBJ2-7,TRBD1,-
TGTGCCAGCACCCTGGTGGGCGGGCTCGAGCAGTTCTTC,CASTLVGGLEQFF,TRBV11-2,TRBJ2-1,-,-
TGTGCCACCGAGACTTTAGCGGGGGGCCCAAGGACCCAGTACTTC,CATETLAGGPRTQYF,TRBV7-8,TRBJ2-5,TRBD2,-
TGTGCCAGCAGTGAAGGAGGGGAAGCTTTCTTT,CASSEGGEAFF,TRBV25-1,TRBJ1-1,-,few
TGTGCCAGCACCGCGACAGGGACGTTGAACACTGAAGCTTTCTTT,CASTATGTLNTEAFF,TRBV2,TRBJ1-1,TRBD1,few
TGTGCCAGCAGCGTTGGTCTGGGACAGGGTGTGGAGACCCAGTACTTC,CASSVGLGQGVETQYF,TRBV9,TRBJ2-5,TRBD1,-
TGTGCCACCAGCAGAGATCCGAGAGCGGGGGGGATCTACGAGCAGTACTTC,CATSRDPRAGGIYEQYF,TRBV15,TRBJ2-7,TRBD2,-
TGTGCCAGCAGCCCTACAGGGTCCTTCTACGAGCAGTACTTC,CASSPTGSFYEQYF,TRBV7-2,TRBJ2-7,-,few
TGTGCCAGCTCCTTTCAAGCGGGAGTTGAGCAGTTCTTC,CASSFQAGVEQFF,TRBV6-4,TRBJ2-1,TRBD2,-
TGTGCCTGGTCTAGGCTAACCTACGAGCAGTACTTC,CAWSRLTYEQYF,TRBV30,TRBJ2-7,-,-
TGCAGCGTTACTAAGGCCAACGTCCTGACTTTC,CSVTKANVLTF,TRBV29-1,TRBJ2-6,-,-
TGTGCCAGCAGTTACTCGGGGGGGACTGGCACTGAAGCTTTCTTT,CASSYSGGTGTEAFF,TRBV6-6,TRBJ1-1,-,few
TGTGCCTGGCGAGGACGGGGGTTCAATCAGCCCCAGCATTTT,CAWRGRGFNQPQHF,TRBV30,TRBJ1-5,-,-
TGTGCCAGCAGTGAAAAGGCAGGGGGCCACTATGGCTACACCTTC,CASSEKAGGHYGYTF,TRBV27,TRBJ1-2,TRBD1,-
TGCGCCAGCAGTGTTGGAGTCTATAATTCACCCCTCCACTTT,CASSVGVYNSPLHF,TRBV10-1,TRBJ1-6,-,once
TGTGCCAGCAGTTCCCTTGGGACTAGCGTCTACGAGCAGTACTTC,CASSSLGTSVYEQYF,TRBV6-5,TRBJ2-7,TRBD2,-
TGTGCCAGCAGCCCGGCGGGAGAGGGTTACGAGCAGTACTTC,CASSPAGEGYEQYF,TRBV13,TRBJ2-7,TRBD2,-
TGTGCCAGCAGCGTAGGACTAGCGGGTGATACGCAGTATTTT,CASSVGLAGDTQYF,TRBV27,TRBJ2-3,TRBD2,-
TGCGCCAGCAGCTTGGTGTATGGAGCCATGCCCTCTGGAAACACCATATATTTT,CASSLVYGAMPSGNTIYF,TRBV5-1,TRBJ1-3,-,-
TGTGCCAGCAGCATGGAAGGACTAGCGGACTCCTACAATGAGCAGTTCTTC,CASSMEGLADSYNEQFF,TRBV5-6,TRBJ2-1,TRBD2,-
TGTGCCAGCAGTTTAGGGGGGGGGACTAACTATGGCTACACCTTC,CASSLGGGTNYGYTF,TRBV27,TRBJ1-2,-,-
TGTGCCAGCAGTTCGCCGGGACAGGGGAATGAAAAACTGTTTTTT,CASSSPGQGNEKLFF,TRBV6-1,TRBJ1-4,TRBD1,once
TGTGCCAGCAGCTTCGGACAGGTCGGAAATTCACCCCTCCACTTT,CASSFGQVGNSPLHF,TRBV27,TRBJ1-6,TRBD1,-